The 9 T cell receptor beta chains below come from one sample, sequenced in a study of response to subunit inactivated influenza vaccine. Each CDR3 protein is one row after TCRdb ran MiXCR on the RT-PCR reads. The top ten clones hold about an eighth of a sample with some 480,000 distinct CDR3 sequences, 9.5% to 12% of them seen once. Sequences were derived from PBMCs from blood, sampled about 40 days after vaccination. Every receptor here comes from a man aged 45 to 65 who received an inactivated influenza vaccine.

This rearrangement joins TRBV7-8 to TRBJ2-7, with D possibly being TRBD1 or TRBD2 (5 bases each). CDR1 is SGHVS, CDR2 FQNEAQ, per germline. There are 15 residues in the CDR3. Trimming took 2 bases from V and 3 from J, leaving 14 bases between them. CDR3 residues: CASSLSGLDIYEQYF. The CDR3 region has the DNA TGTGCCAGCAGCTTATCGGGGCTAGATATCTACGAGCAGTACTTC.

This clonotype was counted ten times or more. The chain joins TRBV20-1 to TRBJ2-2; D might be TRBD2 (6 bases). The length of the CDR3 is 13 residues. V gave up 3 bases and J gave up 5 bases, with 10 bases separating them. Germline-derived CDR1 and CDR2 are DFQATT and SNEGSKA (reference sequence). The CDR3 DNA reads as TGCAGTGCTAGTGGGGGGAGTACCGGGGAGCTGTTTTTT. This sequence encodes CSASGGSTGELFF.

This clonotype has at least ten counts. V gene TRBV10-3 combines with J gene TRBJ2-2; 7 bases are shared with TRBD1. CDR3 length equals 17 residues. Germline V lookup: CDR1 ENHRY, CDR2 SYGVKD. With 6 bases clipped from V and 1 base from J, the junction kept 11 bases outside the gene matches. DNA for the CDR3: TGTGCCATCAGGCAGGGGGAGAATGGAAGGAACACCGGGGAGCTGTTTTTT. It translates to CAIRQGENGRNTGELFF.

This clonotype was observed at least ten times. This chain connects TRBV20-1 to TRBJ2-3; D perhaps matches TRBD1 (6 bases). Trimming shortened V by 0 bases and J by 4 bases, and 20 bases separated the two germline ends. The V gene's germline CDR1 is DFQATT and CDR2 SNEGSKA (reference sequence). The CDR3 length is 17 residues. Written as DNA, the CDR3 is TGCAGTGCTAGAGAGAGACTCAGGGACAACCCGGCAGATACGCAGTATTTT. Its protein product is CSARERLRDNPADTQYF.

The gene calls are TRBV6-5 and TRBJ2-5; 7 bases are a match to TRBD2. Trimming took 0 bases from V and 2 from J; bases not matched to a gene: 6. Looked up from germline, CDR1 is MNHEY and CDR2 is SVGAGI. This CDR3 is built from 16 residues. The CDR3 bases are TGTGCCAGCAGTTACTCGAGCGGGACGGTGCAAGAGACCCAGTACTTC. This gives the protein CASSYSSGTVQETQYF.

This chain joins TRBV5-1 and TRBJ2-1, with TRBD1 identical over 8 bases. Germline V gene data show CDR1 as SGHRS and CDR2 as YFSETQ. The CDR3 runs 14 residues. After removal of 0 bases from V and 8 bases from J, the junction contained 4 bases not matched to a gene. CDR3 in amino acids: CASSLDQGAYEQFF. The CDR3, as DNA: TGCGCCAGCAGCTTGGATCAGGGGGCCTATGAGCAGTTCTTC.

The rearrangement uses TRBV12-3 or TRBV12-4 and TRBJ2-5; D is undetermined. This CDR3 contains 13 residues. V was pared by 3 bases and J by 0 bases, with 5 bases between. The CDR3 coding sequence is TGTGCCAGCAGTTTTGTGTACCAAGAGACCCAGTACTTC. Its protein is CASSFVYQETQYF.

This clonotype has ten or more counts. Here the CDR3 reads CASSLYAGRTEAFF. The CDR3 DNA is TGTGCCAGCAGTTTATACGCAGGGAGAACTGAAGCTTTCTTT. This chain links TRBV27 with TRBJ1-1; maybe TRBD1 (5 bases). With 1 base removed from V and 5 bases from J, the gap between germline ends came to 11 bases. CDR1 MNHEY and CDR2 SMNVEV come from the germline V gene (reference sequence). CDR3 length equals 14 residues.

Written as DNA, the CDR3 is TGTGCCAGCAGCGGACAGGACCCTTCTCGCGTCAATCAGCCCCAGCATTTT. It translates to CASSGQDPSRVNQPQHF. The chain uses TRBV6-2 or TRBV6-3 and TRBJ1-5, with 7 nucleotides matching TRBD1. The germline V gene encodes CDR1 MNHEY and CDR2 SVGEGT. J lost 3 bases, V lost 6 bases, and 14 bases had no gene match. CDR3 length equals 17 residues.